This note documents a single TCR beta chain sequence. What it recognizes is unknown. This CDR3 contains 15 residues. The trim removed 5 bases at V and 4 bases at J, leaving 5 bases unmatched. Per the germline V gene, CDR1 is SEHNR and CDR2 is FQNEAQ (reference sequence). These data originate in a study of a mutant IDH1 vaccine in newly diagnosed glioma. Sequencing was performed with immunoSEQ multiplex PCR; in TCRdb, only in-frame clones are kept and a portion is missing. The sample contains tens of thousands of clones, 80% of which appear only once. The time point is: week 23, last vaccination. With topical imiquimod, each dose of the vaccine consisted of 300 ug of mutant IDH1 20-mer peptide. Study conclusions and caveats: Seemingly, top peripheral T cell clonotype changes bore no relation to pseudoprogression.

The sample here was PBMCs, taken from a glioma patient whose treatment included an IDH1 peptide vaccine. The J gene is TRBJ1-3, the V gene TRBV7-9, with TRBD1 matching over 10 bases. This TCR was recovered from a man aged 35-49 years with glioma. The CDR3 DNA reads as TGTGCCAGCAGCACTCGACAGGGGGCCGGAAACACCATATATTTT. Encoded protein: CASSTRQGAGNTIYF. Based on the CDR3 plus reference TRBV7-9 and TRBJ1-3, the full variable domain is DTGVSQNPRHKITKRGQNVTFRCDPISEHNRLYWYRQTLGQGPEFLTYFQNEAQLEKSRLLSDRFSAERPKGSFSTLEIQRTEQGDSAMYLCASSTRQGAGNTIYFGEGSWLTVV.